Following are 4 T cell receptor beta chains from one sample sequenced in a study of blood T cell repertoires in COVID-19. Data came from immunoSEQ multiplex PCR; TCRdb stores just in-frame clones and leaves some out. The data contain around 290,000 clones, about 86% of them seen just once; the ten biggest clones take up around 13%. Specimen: peripheral blood. These receptor sequences come from a woman between 65 and 79 years old with COVID-19, enrolled during active disease.

In this sample, this clone turned up a few times. The chain carries TRBV4-3 and TRBJ2-1, with 10 bases identical to TRBD2. The V segment lost 1 base and the J segment 7 bases; nucleotides outside the gene matches: 7. CDR3 size: 16 residues. Germline lookup yields CDR1 LGHNA and CDR2 YSLEER. This CDR3 is CASSQGPSGGQNEQFF. Here the CDR3 DNA reads TGCGCCAGCAGCCAAGGACCTAGCGGGGGCCAGAATGAGCAGTTCTTC.

CDR3 DNA: TGCGCCAGCAGCCATCTTGGGACAGGGCTCTCAGATACGCAGTATTTT. Amino acid sequence: CASSHLGTGLSDTQYF. The chain couples TRBV4-1 to TRBJ2-3; 9 bases are a match to TRBD1. The CDR3 is 16 residues long. With 3 bases clipped from V and 4 bases from J, the junction kept 8 bases outside the gene matches. Germline V gene data show CDR1 as MGHRA and CDR2 as YSYEKL.

The J gene is TRBJ1-1, the V gene TRBV6-6; perhaps TRBD1 as D (5 bases). Per germline, CDR1 MNHNY and CDR2 SVGAGI (reference sequence). V was trimmed by 2 bases and J by 6 bases, leaving 13 bases between them. The CDR3 runs to 14 residues. In DNA, the CDR3 is TGTGCCAGCAGTTACAGACCCGGGGGGGCTGAAGCTTTCTTT. This translates into CASSYRPGGAEAFF.

V is TRBV27 and J is TRBJ2-5; tentatively, D is TRBD2 (5 bases). The CDR3 is 14 residues long. V was pared by 4 bases and J by 4 bases, with 13 bases between. CDR1 MNHEY and CDR2 SMNVEV come from the germline V gene (reference sequence). CDR3 loop: CASSSLRVSETQYF. CDR3 DNA: TGTGCCAGCAGTTCACTGAGGGTTTCAGAGACCCAGTACTTC.